The source of this T cell receptor (beta chain) is a study of technical replicates of blood from a few donors. V was shortened by 5 bases and J by 7 bases, with 15 bases between the two germline ends. This CDR3 is built from 14 residues. CDR1 SGHVS and CDR2 FQNEAQ come from the germline V gene. Profiling relied on immunoSEQ multiplex PCR, and the TCRdb table lists in-frame clones only, not all of them. The sample lists tens of thousands of clones; approximately 96% were seen once. Sequencing was carried out using T cells isolated from PBMCs. The chain uses TRBV7-8 and TRBJ1-5; D is perhaps TRBD1 (5 bases). The clonotype was recovered from a human donor in good health. The CDR3 coding sequence is TGTGCCAGCAGCCGAGACAGCCATGGCCAGCCCCAGCATTTT. It yields the protein CASSRDSHGQPQHF.